These T cell receptor beta chains were read from a single sample in a study of cytomegalovirus exposure and HLA in healthy donors. TCRdb keeps only in-frame clones here, not all; method: immunoSEQ multiplex PCR. Counted here are some 110,000 clones, approximately 86% occurring once; the ten biggest clones make up 5.5% to 7%. The sequenced sample was PBMCs. The receptors shown here come from a man younger than 30 in good health and CMV-seronegative. The CDR3 runs from the conserved cysteine through the conserved F or W. The order of the fields is J gene, V gene, clone size, D gene, CDR3 protein, CDR3 DNA. A D gene is named only where the DNA matches it firmly. Size tells how often a clone was seen (once, few, many) or the class of an expanded clone, and some rows leave it out.

J: TRBJ2-3
V: TRBV6-6
size: few
D: TRBD2
CDR3: CASRPGLADTDTQYF
DNA: TGTGCCAGCAGGCCCGGACTAGCGGACACAGATACGCAGTATTTT

J: TRBJ2-7
V: TRBV6-5
size: few
D: NA
CDR3: CASSEVGGKQYF
DNA: TGTGCCAGCAGTGAAGTTGGGGGGAAGCAGTACTTC

J: TRBJ2-3
V: TRBV7-8
size: NA
D: NA
CDR3: CASRYAGVDTQYF
DNA: TGTGCCAGCAGGTACGCCGGGGTCGATACGCAGTATTTT

J: TRBJ2-1
V: TRBV5-4
size: NA
D: TRBD2
CDR3: CASSLAGLENNEQFF
DNA: TGTGCCAGCAGCTTGGCGGGACTAGAGAACAATGAGCAGTTCTTC

J: TRBJ2-2
V: TRBV5-4
size: NA
D: TRBD1
CDR3: CASSPQGPTGELFF
DNA: TGTGCCAGCAGCCCACAGGGGCCAACCGGGGAGCTGTTTTTT

J: TRBJ1-2
V: TRBV4-3
size: NA
D: NA
CDR3: CASSHLSAGVGYTF
DNA: TGCGCCAGCAGCCACCTCAGCGCGGGTGTGGGCTACACCTTC

J: TRBJ1-4
V: TRBV27
size: NA
D: TRBD1
CDR3: CASSSRQGAANEKLFF
DNA: TGTGCCAGCAGTTCGCGACAGGGGGCAGCTAATGAAAAACTGTTTTTT

J: TRBJ2-1
V: TRBV28
size: NA
D: TRBD2
CDR3: CASSWGISGSNEQFF
DNA: TGTGCCAGCAGTTGGGGAATTAGCGGGAGTAATGAGCAGTTCTTC

J: TRBJ1-2
V: TRBV18
size: NA
D: NA
CDR3: CASSPGIQDYGYTF
DNA: TGTGCCAGCTCACCGGGGATACAGGACTATGGCTACACCTTC

J: TRBJ2-1
V: TRBV18
size: NA
D: NA
CDR3: CASSPGQGTYNEQFF
DNA: TGTGCCAGCTCACCAGGGCAGGGCACCTACAATGAGCAGTTCTTC

J: TRBJ1-2
V: TRBV18
size: NA
D: NA
CDR3: CASSPAGQGYGYTF
DNA: TGTGCCAGCTCACCGGCAGGGCAGGGGTATGGCTACACCTTC